The rows below give T cell receptor beta chains drawn from one sample of a study of metastatic and nonmetastatic thyroid tumors. TCRdb recomputed clones from the PCR reads via MiXCR. Of under 20,000 clones listed, around 28% are singletons. The specimen sequenced was tumor tissue. These receptors were obtained from a female donor with papillary thyroid cancer or a benign thyroid nodule (not recorded which). Some clones in this sample may be carry-over from other donors' samples. CDR3s include the opening cysteine and the closing phenylalanine or tryptophan. D genes are given only for firm matches. Not all rows give a size; the values are once, few, many and, for expanded clones, a class.

J gene,CDR3 length,clone size,D gene,V gene,CDR3 DNA,CDR3 protein
TRBJ2-7,16,many,TRBD1,TRBV4-3,TGCGCCAGCAGCCCTTCCGGGACAGGGGGCTTATACGAGCAGTACTTC,CASSPSGTGGLYEQYF
TRBJ1-1,13,-,-,TRBV2,TGTGCCAGCAAGGACCGGCAGGAGACTGAAGCTTTCTTT,CASKDRQETEAFF
TRBJ2-1,12,-,-,TRBV6-1,TGTGCCAGCAGTGATGGGCCCTTTGAGCAGTTCTTC,CASSDGPFEQFF
TRBJ2-7,16,medium-sized,-,TRBV19,TGTGCCAGTAGTATTACATGGCGGAAAAGCTCCTACGAGCAGTACTTC,CASSITWRKSSYEQYF
TRBJ2-5,15,few,TRBD1,TRBV5-6,TGTGCCAGCAGCTCACAAGGGGACAGGGATGAGACCCAGTACTTC,CASSSQGDRDETQYF
TRBJ1-2,12,-,TRBD1,TRBV10-3,TGTGCCATCGGGACAGGGCTCTATGGCTACACCTTC,CAIGTGLYGYTF
TRBJ1-6,15,few,TRBD1,TRBV6-5,TGTGCCAGCAGTTACTCTACGGGACAGCCATCACCCCTCCACTTT,CASSYSTGQPSPLHF
TRBJ2-7,15,few,TRBD2,TRBV6-2/TRBV6-3,TGTGCCAGCAGTTACTCTAATGGCGGGGGGGCCGTGCAGTACTTC,CASSYSNGGGAVQYF
TRBJ1-4,14,once,TRBD1,TRBV5-1,TGCGCCAGCAGCTACCGACAGGGGAACGAAAAACTGTTTTTT,CASSYRQGNEKLFF
TRBJ1-6,18,-,-,TRBV6-5,TGTGCCAGCAGAAACCGGGAAATTATAGTGTCCTATAATTCACCCCTCCACTTT,CASRNREIIVSYNSPLHF
TRBJ2-7,15,-,-,TRBV6-1,TGTGCCAGCAGTGGAAGGAGGGATACCTCCTACGAGCAGTACTTC,CASSGRRDTSYEQYF
TRBJ2-1,15,-,TRBD2,TRBV28,TGTGCCAGCAGTTTGGGACTAGCGGCCTCCTGGGGGCAGTTCTTC,CASSLGLAASWGQFF
TRBJ1-3,12,medium-sized,-,TRBV6-1,TGTGCCAGCAGTGTAATTGGAAACACCATATATTTT,CASSVIGNTIYF
TRBJ1-5,15,-,-,TRBV5-1,TGCGCCAGCAGCTGGGGCCTAGGGAACAATCAGCCCCAGCATTTT,CASSWGLGNNQPQHF
TRBJ2-7,12,-,-,TRBV20-1,TGCAGTGCTAGCGTCCTATCCTACGAGCAGTACTTC,CSASVLSYEQYF